This T cell receptor (beta chain) was sequenced for a study of T cell responses to AZD1222 COVID-19 vaccine. Generated by immunoSEQ multiplex PCR, the TCRdb table keeps only in-frame clones and is missing some. The data contain 120,000 or so clones, approximately 94% of them singletons. Trimming pared 0 bases from V and 8 bases from J, leaving 16 bases between. This CDR3 has 15 amino acids. Per germline, CDR1 LGHDT and CDR2 YNNKEL (reference sequence). Findings and limits, study-wide: The reported proportion of spike-specific TCRs targeting unmutated variant regions was nearly half. Possibly, clonal diversity was underestimated; donors were largely white British and included more females. Increased Spike-specific TCR breadth and depth were observed after two AZD1222 doses. Among AZD1222 vaccinees, only six were seropositive at baseline.

Concerning this clone: The antigen is undetermined.

This chain uses TRBV3-1 (or the pseudogene TRBV3-2) with TRBJ1-2, with D possibly matching TRBD1 (6 bases). This receptor was taken from an adult who received the AZD1222 COVID-19 vaccine. Sequenced here: peripheral blood, sampled 28 days after the second AZD1222 dose. CDR3 bases: TGTGCCAGCAGCCAAGATCGGATCGGGGGCCGGGGCTACACCTTC. Residues: CASSQDRIGGRGYTF.